This T cell receptor beta chain was identified during a study of metastatic and nonmetastatic thyroid tumors. The wider study: Repertoires were compared across blood and tumor or nodule tissue from malignant and benign thyroid patients. Study observations and caveats: According to reports, the diversity of TCR beta was significantly higher in malignant thyroid tumors than in benign nodules, and this held in both blood and tumor samples.

Deletions cut 0 bases from V and 3 bases from J, with 12 bases between. Germline CDR1 and CDR2: SGDLS and YYNGEE. CDR3 size: 15 residues. Concerning this clone: Its specificity is not known.

Study processing details: Differences in CDR3 between clinicopathological groups were drawn on to build a classifier intended to discriminate distant-metastatic papillary thyroid cancer patients. Via MiXCR, TCRdb re-called the PCR reads. The V and J calls come from TCRdb's annotation, not from the publication. The sample lists 11,000 or so clones, approximately 35% occurring once. All patients were untreated before thyroid surgery. The source material was tumor tissue. This chain joins TRBV9 and TRBJ1-1, with D possibly matching TRBD1 (5 bases). The clonotype originates from a female donor with papillary thyroid cancer or a benign thyroid nodule (not recorded which). Some clones in this sample may be carry-over from other donors' samples. Written as DNA, the CDR3 is TGTGCCAGCAGCGTAGGGCCGGGGGAGGACACTGAAGCTTTCTTT. It yields the protein CASSVGPGEDTEAFF. Variable domain in full (rest from reference TRBV9 and TRBJ1-1): DSGVTQTPKHLITATGQRVTLRCSPRSGDLSVYWYQQSLDQGLQFLIQYYNGEERAKGNILERFSAQQFPDLHSELNLSSLELGDSALYFCASSVGPGEDTEAFFGQGTRLTVV.